This record concerns one T cell receptor beta chain sequence. What it binds is not known. These data belong to a study of shared clonotypes between healthy human individuals. Findings and limits, study-wide: Researchers found naive subsets generally carried larger estimated richness than memory subsets.

Profiled with immunoSEQ multiplex PCR; TCRdb holds only in-frame clones, not every one. The sample shows some 380,000 clones, roughly 96% of them seen only once. From germline, CDR1 is SGHNT and CDR2 YENEEA. This CDR3 has 19 amino acids. V lost 4 bases, J lost 1 base, and 16 bases stayed unmatched. The receptor was isolated from a man in his thirties or forties in good health. The rearrangement links TRBV11-3 to TRBJ2-7; 10 nucleotides line up with TRBD2. The sequencing sample was made of memory CD8+ T cells sorted from blood. This sample's subset: CD45RO+ cells pooled with CCR7-negative TemRA cells. CDR3 amino acids: CASSCSTGELAGESYEQYF. CDR3 nucleotide sequence: TGTGCCAGCAGCTGCAGCACAGGGGAGCTAGCGGGGGAGTCCTACGAGCAGTACTTC.